This T cell receptor beta chain was captured in a study of blood T cell repertoires in COVID-19. Only in-frame clones appear in the TCRdb table, and some are missing; sequencing was by immunoSEQ multiplex PCR. This table holds 97,000 or so clones, about 81% found once. The receptor's source is a man in his sixties with acute or convalescent COVID-19. Sequenced: peripheral blood.

The CDR3, as DNA: TGTGCCAGCAGCTCGCCACTAGCGGATTACACCGGGGAGCTGTTTTTT. It is translated as CASSSPLADYTGELFF. The chain carries TRBV11-3 and TRBJ2-2; TRBD2 matches 8 bases. The germline V gene has CDR1 SGHNT and CDR2 YENEEA. This CDR3 spans 16 amino acids. J lost 3 bases, V lost 4 bases, and 7 bases had no gene match.